One sample yielded the 2 T cell receptor beta chains listed below, sequenced in a study of control samples from healthy donors and cancer patients. The table came from immunoSEQ multiplex PCR; TCRdb's copy has only in-frame clones and leaves some out. Among 80,000 or so clones, about 93% were seen once, and the ten largest hold roughly 6.1%. Sequenced material: blood. The receptors were gathered from a woman aged 40 to 55 in good health.

V gene TRBV18 combines with J gene TRBJ1-5, with D perhaps TRBD1 (5 bases). V gave up 5 bases and J gave up 7 bases, with 18 bases separating them. Per germline, CDR1 KGHSH and CDR2 LQKENI. The CDR3 is made up of 15 amino acids. CDR3 coding DNA: TGTGCCAGCTCATCCGGGACTTTCTCTCAGCAGCCCCAGCATTTT. This gives the protein CASSSGTFSQQPQHF.

V is TRBV28 and J is TRBJ2-1; a weak D match, TRBD2 (6 bases). V gave up 5 bases and J gave up 13 bases, with 15 bases separating them. Germline V CDR1 and CDR2: MDHEN, SYDVKM. The CDR3 runs to 12 residues. The CDR3 spells CASSTPGGNQFF. CDR3 sequence (DNA): TGTGCCAGCAGTACCCCCGGAGGGAACCAGTTCTTC.